A single sample gave rise to the 15 T cell receptor beta chains below, sequenced in a study of shared clonotypes between healthy human individuals. The assay was immunoSEQ multiplex PCR, and TCRdb's table has in-frame clones only and misses some. The sample consists of 2 million to 2.5 million clones, more than 90% of them appearing once. Input material: naive CD4+ T cells sorted from blood. Described subset: CD45RA+ positively selected. These receptors were collected from a man aged 18 to 30 in good health.

The V call is TRBV6-5, the J call TRBJ2-5; TRBD2 might be the D (6 bases). The CDR3 runs to 13 residues. In germline, CDR1 is MNHEY, CDR2 SVGAGI. Trimming took off 10 bases at V and 5 bases at J, with 17 bases between the two ends. The CDR3 DNA follows: TGTGCCACCCGTCAGCCGGCGGGGGAGACCCAGTACTTC. This encodes CATRQPAGETQYF.

The chain combines TRBV7-2 with TRBJ2-3; 7 bases agree with TRBD2. The trim removed 6 bases at V and 0 bases at J, leaving 9 bases unmatched. Germline V lookup: CDR1 SGHTA, CDR2 FQGNSA. The CDR3 is 16 residues long. CDR3 region: CASSFIAGTSTDTQYF. In DNA form, the CDR3 reads TGTGCCAGCAGTTTTATAGCGGGTACTAGCACAGATACGCAGTATTTT.

This chain uses TRBV6-6 with TRBJ2-2; no clear D gene. The CDR3 has 16 residues. Germline-derived CDR1 and CDR2 are MNHNY and SVGAGI (reference sequence). V lost 0 bases and J lost 1, with 9 bases in between. The CDR3 nucleotides are TGTGCCAGCAGTTACTCTGTCAAGAGGAACACCGGGGAGCTGTTTTTT. Residues: CASSYSVKRNTGELFF.

This chain uses TRBV6-5 with TRBJ1-2, with 7 bases matching TRBD1. CDR1 is MNHEY and CDR2 is SVGAGI in the germline V gene. Unmatched junction bases numbered 6, after V lost 8 bases and J lost 0 bases. The CDR3 contains 14 residues. The CDR3 nucleotides read TGTGCCAGCTCTTTTGGACAGGCTAACTATGGCTACACCTTC. Translated, it gives CASSFGQANYGYTF.

The chain employs TRBV10-3 and TRBJ2-1; perhaps TRBD2 as D (6 bases). With 6 bases removed from V and 8 bases from J, the gap between germline ends came to 17 bases. CDR3 length: 14 residues. The germline gives CDR1 ENHRY, CDR2 SYGVKD. CDR3 sequence: CAIRRDSSGDEQFF. The DNA for the CDR3 is TGTGCCATCAGAAGGGACTCCTCTGGAGATGAGCAGTTCTTC.

The gene calls are TRBV6-1 and TRBJ2-1; D might be TRBD1 or TRBD2, each matching 6 bases. The CDR3 extends over 12 amino acids. Trimming left V 2 bases short and J 8 bases short, with 7 bases between. The germline V gene encodes CDR1 MNHNS and CDR2 SASEGT. This CDR3 is CASSERGDEQFF. The CDR3 DNA sequence: TGTGCCAGCAGTGAAAGGGGGGATGAGCAGTTCTTC.

As regards this clone: This same CDR3 is encoded by further DNA sequences in the sample. The chain joins TRBV5-1 to TRBJ2-2; no definite D call. The germline V gene has CDR1 SGHRS and CDR2 YFSETQ. V lost 0 bases and J 4 bases, leaving 4 bases between the germline ends. The length of the CDR3 is 13 residues. Here the CDR3 reads CASSLGTTGELFF. The CDR3 region has the DNA TGCGCCAGCAGCTTGGGGACCACCGGGGAGCTGTTTTTT.

The gene calls are TRBV11-2 and TRBJ1-1, with TRBD1 matching 7 bases. The trim removed 3 bases at V and 4 bases at J, leaving 8 bases unmatched. The germline gives CDR1 SGHAT, CDR2 FQNNGV. The CDR3 runs 15 residues. The CDR3 loop reads CASSFQGGLATEAFF. CDR3 nucleotide sequence: TGTGCCAGCAGCTTCCAGGGGGGCTTGGCCACTGAAGCTTTCTTT.

The chain links TRBV12-5 to TRBJ2-7; 7 bases are shared with TRBD1. Germline-derived CDR1 and CDR2 are LGHNT and FRNRAP. With V trimmed by 0 bases and J by 2 bases, 19 bases remained unmatched. The CDR3 length is 20 residues. CDR3 sequence: CASGLVLGRDSLFDAYEQYF. The CDR3 nucleotides are TGTGCTAGTGGTTTGGTACTCGGTCGGGACAGCCTTTTTGACGCCTACGAGCAGTACTTC.

V usage is TRBV7-9 and J usage is TRBJ1-2, with TRBD1 identical over 7 bases. Germline lookup yields CDR1 SEHNR and CDR2 FQNEAQ (reference sequence). The ends lost 3 bases at V and 5 bases at J; junction bases unmatched: 9. This CDR3 region has 15 residues. Here the CDR3 reads CASSLDLGRGYGYTF. CDR3 DNA: TGTGCCAGCAGCTTGGATCTTGGCAGGGGGTATGGCTACACCTTC.

This clone was detected once. J is TRBJ2-3 and V is TRBV6-5; D call uncertain. The germline V gene encodes CDR1 MNHEY and CDR2 SVGAGI. The CDR3 spans 16 residues. The V and J ends lost 2 bases and 0 bases respectively, with 12 bases between them. The CDR3 spells CASSYGRSLSTDTQYF. CDR3 coding DNA: TGTGCCAGCAGTTACGGGCGGAGTCTCAGCACAGATACGCAGTATTTT.

The chain has TRBV5-1 and TRBJ1-1, with 7 bases lining up with TRBD1. Trimming removed 5 bases from V and 1 base from J; junction bases left unmatched: 8. The CDR3 loop spans 15 amino acids. Per the germline V gene, CDR1 is SGHRS and CDR2 is YFSETQ. The CDR3 bases are TGCGCCAGCAGTAATTCCGGGACAGAGAACACTGAAGCTTTCTTT. It translates to CASSNSGTENTEAFF.

The V call is TRBV7-2, the J call TRBJ2-3; D unclear. CDR3 length: 13 amino acids. Per germline, CDR1 SGHTA and CDR2 FQGNSA. Trimming left V 5 bases short and J 7 bases short, with 13 bases between. Written as DNA, the CDR3 is TGTGCCAGCAGCCTACCCCTCAAAAATACGCAGTATTTT. Residues: CASSLPLKNTQYF. Based on the CDR3 plus reference TRBV7-2 and TRBJ2-3, the full variable domain is GAGVSQSPSNKVTEKGKDVELRCDPISGHTALYWYRQSLGQGLEFLIYFQGNSAPDKSGLPSDRFSAERTGGSVSTLTIQRTQQEDSAVYLCASSLPLKNTQYFGPGTRLTVL.

In nucleotides, the CDR3 is TGTGCCAGCAGCTTGGCCAAGGGGGAAGAGACCCAGTACTTC. Translation: CASSLAKGEETQYF. This sequence joins TRBV5-4 and TRBJ2-5, with D possibly TRBD1 on 6 matching bases. CDR3 size: 14 residues. From germline, CDR1 is SGHNT and CDR2 YYREEE (reference sequence). V lost 0 bases, J lost 3 bases, and 9 bases lay in between.

The J gene is TRBJ2-2, the V gene TRBV27; D not resolved. The CDR3 extends over 16 amino acids. V lost 8 bases, J lost 6 bases, and 22 bases lay in between. CDR1 is MNHEY, CDR2 SMNVEV, per germline (reference sequence). The CDR3: CASGLTRTLGPGELFF. The DNA of the CDR3 is TGTGCCAGCGGATTGACTCGGACCTTAGGTCCCGGGGAGCTGTTTTTT.